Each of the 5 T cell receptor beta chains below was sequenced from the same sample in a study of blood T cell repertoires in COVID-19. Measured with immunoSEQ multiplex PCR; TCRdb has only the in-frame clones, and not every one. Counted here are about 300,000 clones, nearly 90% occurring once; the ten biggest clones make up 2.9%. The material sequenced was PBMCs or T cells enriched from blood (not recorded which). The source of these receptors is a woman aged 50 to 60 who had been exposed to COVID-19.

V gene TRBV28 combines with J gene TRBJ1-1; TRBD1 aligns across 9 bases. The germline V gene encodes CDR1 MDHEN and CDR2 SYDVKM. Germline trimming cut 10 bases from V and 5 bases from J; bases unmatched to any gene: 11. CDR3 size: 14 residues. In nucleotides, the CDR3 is TGTGCCACAATTAACAGGGGGCGCGGGACTGAAGCTTTCTTT. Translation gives CATINRGRGTEAFF. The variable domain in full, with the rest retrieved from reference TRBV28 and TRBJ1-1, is DVKVTQSSRYLVKRTGEKVFLECVQDMDHENMFWYRQDPGLGLRLIYFSYDVKMKEKGDIPEGYSVSREKKERFSLILESASTNQTSMYLCATINRGRGTEAFFGQGTRLTVV.

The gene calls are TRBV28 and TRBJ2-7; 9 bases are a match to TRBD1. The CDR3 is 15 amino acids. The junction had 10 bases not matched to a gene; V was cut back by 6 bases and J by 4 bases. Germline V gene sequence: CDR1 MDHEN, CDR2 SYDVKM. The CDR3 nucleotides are TGTGCCAGCAGGTCCTCCGGGACAGGGTTTTACGAGCAGTACTTC. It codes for CASRSSGTGFYEQYF. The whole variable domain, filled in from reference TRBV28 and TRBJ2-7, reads DVKVTQSSRYLVKRTGEKVFLECVQDMDHENMFWYRQDPGLGLRLIYFSYDVKMKEKGDIPEGYSVSREKKERFSLILESASTNQTSMYLCASRSSGTGFYEQYFGPGTRLTVT.

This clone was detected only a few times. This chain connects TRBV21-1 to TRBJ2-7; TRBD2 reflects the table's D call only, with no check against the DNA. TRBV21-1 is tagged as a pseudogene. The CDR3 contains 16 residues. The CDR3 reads CASNSLSGGPGYEQYF. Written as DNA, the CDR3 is TGTGCCAGCAACTCTCTTAGCGGGGGGCCTGGCTACGAGCAGTACTTC.

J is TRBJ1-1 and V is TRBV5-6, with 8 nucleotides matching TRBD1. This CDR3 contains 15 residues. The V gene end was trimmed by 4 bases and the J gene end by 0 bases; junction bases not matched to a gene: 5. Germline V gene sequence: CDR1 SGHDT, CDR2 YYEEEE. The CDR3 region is CASSPRQGMNTEAFF. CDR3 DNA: TGTGCCAGCAGCCCCCGACAGGGGATGAACACTGAAGCTTTCTTT.

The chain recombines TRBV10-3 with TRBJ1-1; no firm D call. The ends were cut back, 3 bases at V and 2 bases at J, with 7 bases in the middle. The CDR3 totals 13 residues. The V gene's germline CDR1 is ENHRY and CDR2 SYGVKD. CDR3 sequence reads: CAISDMLNTEAFF. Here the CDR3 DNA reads TGTGCCATCAGTGACATGCTAAACACTGAAGCTTTCTTT.